This is a list of T cell receptor beta chains from one sample in a study of CD8+ T cells in alopecia areata. TCRdb's copy holds only in-frame clones and misses some; the assay was immunoSEQ multiplex PCR. The sample lists hundreds of thousands of clones, 67% occurring once. Sample: CD4+ T cells sorted from blood, taken at week 0. The receptor source for this set is a human donor with alopecia areata. The CDR3 runs from the conserved cysteine through the conserved F or W. Fields, in order: clone size, D gene, V gene, J gene, CDR3 DNA, CDR3 protein. The D gene is left open where the match is weak. Clone size is given for some rows only: seen once, a few or many times, or a class if the clone is expanded.

>NA|NA|TRBV25-1|TRBJ1-5
TGTGCCAGCACGGAGGGCAGCTTTCAGCCCCAGCATTTT
CASTEGSFQPQHF
>NA|NA|TRBV13|TRBJ1-6
TGTGCCAGCAGCTTTCAGGAGGGTTCTTCAAATTCACCCCTCCACTTT
CASSFQEGSSNSPLHF
>few|NA|TRBV29-1|TRBJ1-1
TGCAGCGTTGATGCTGAAGCTTTCTTT
CSVDAEAFF
>NA|TRBD1|TRBV30|TRBJ2-5
TGTGCCTGGAGTGTACTTGGCAGGGGGAAAGAAGAGACCCAGTACTTC
CAWSVLGRGKEETQYF
>few|TRBD2|TRBV7-2|TRBJ2-5
TGTGCCAGCAGCTCTACTGTGACTAGCGGGGGACGAGAGACCCAGTACTTC
CASSSTVTSGGRETQYF
>NA|TRBD1|TRBV14|TRBJ1-4
TGTGCCAGCAGCCCCTGGACAGGGGCAGGTGAAAAACTGTTTTTT
CASSPWTGAGEKLFF
>few|NA|TRBV4-2|TRBJ2-7
TGTGCCAGCAGCCAAGCTTGGGACACCCTCTACGAGCAGTACTTC
CASSQAWDTLYEQYF
>NA|NA|TRBV29-1|TRBJ1-2
TGCAGCGTTGCAAGTCCTCGGTCTGGCTACACCTTC
CSVASPRSGYTF
>NA|NA|TRBV30|TRBJ1-4
TGTGCCTGGAGTGTACGGGAACCCGTAACGGAAAAACTGTTTTTT
CAWSVREPVTEKLFF
>few|NA|TRBV30|TRBJ2-3
TGTGCCTGGAGTGTACCTGGGGGGCCCACAGATACGCAGTATTTT
CAWSVPGGPTDTQYF
>NA|TRBD1|TRBV18|TRBJ2-7
TGTGCCAGCTCCCCAGTGGACAGGGGGCCAGCGGGTGGCTTC
CASSPVDRGPAGGF
>few|NA|TRBV29-1|TRBJ2-7
TGCAGCGTTCATTCTACTAGTCGGGAGCAGTACTTC
CSVHSTSREQYF
>NA|NA|TRBV10-3|TRBJ1-5
TGTGCCATCAGTGAGTCGAGGGGCAGGGGTCCTCAGCCCCAGCATTTT
CAISESRGRGPQPQHF
>NA|NA|TRBV10-3|TRBJ2-5
TGTGCCATCAGACCCGCCGGGGGAGAGACCCAGTACTTC
CAIRPAGGETQYF
>NA|TRBD1|TRBV7-6|TRBJ1-1
TGTGCCAGCAGCTTGGACAGGGACACTGAAGCTTTCTTT
CASSLDRDTEAFF
>NA|TRBD2|TRBV7-3|TRBJ2-1
TGTGCCAGCAGCTCCGGGGGGATCAGCGGGTCTGGGCAGTTCTTC
CASSSGGISGSGQFF
>few|NA|TRBV29-1|TRBJ1-4
TGCAGCGTTGAATCCCATTCCGGTAGTAATGAAAAACTGTTTTTT
CSVESHSGSNEKLFF
>NA|NA|TRBV30|TRBJ1-2
TGTGCCTGGAGTGGCGGCACCTATGGCTACACCTTC
CAWSGGTYGYTF
>NA|TRBD1|TRBV7-9|TRBJ2-5
TGTGCCAGCAGCCCGGGACAGGGGCAAGAGACCCAGTACTTC
CASSPGQGQETQYF
>few|NA|TRBV11-2|TRBJ2-5
TGTGCCAGCAGCTTGCCCTATCGGGTCCAAGAGACCCAGTACTTC
CASSLPYRVQETQYF